The source of this TCR beta chain is a study of cytomegalovirus exposure and HLA in healthy donors. The V end lost 0 bases, the J end lost 0 bases, and 7 bases lay between the germline ends. The CDR3 sequence is 15 residues long. Germline V lookup: CDR1 SGDLS, CDR2 YYNGEE. PCR amplification relied on 60 Vbeta primers (plus 13 Jbeta primers). Libraries were prepared by immunoSEQ multiplex PCR; TCRdb keeps only in-frame clonotypes and omits some of them. The repertoire holds about 100,000 clones, just under 80% seen once, with approximately 7.5% in the top ten. This clone was detected a few times. This TCR was sampled from a man under 40 in good health and CMV-seronegative. The rearrangement joins TRBV9 to TRBJ2-1, with a tentative D call TRBD1 (6 bases). The sample was PBMCs. CDR3 sequence reads: CASSVEDSSYNEQFF. CDR3 bases: TGTGCCAGCAGCGTAGAGGACAGCTCCTACAATGAGCAGTTCTTC.